This paragraph reports one T cell receptor (beta chain). This specimen belongs to a study of blood T cell repertoires in COVID-19. Study as a whole: Acute and convalescent COVID-19 samples came from the United States, Italy and Spain. PBMCs, B-cell-depleted T cells, or T cells were the source of the cDNA or gDNA that made up the material.

Cohorts were based on clinical histories the participants reported. The CDR3 consists of 16 residues. In germline, CDR1 is MGHRA, CDR2 YSYEKL. V was pared by 0 bases and J by 4 bases, with 8 bases of the junction left unmatched. Per the study methods: Using reference gene primer amplification, nucleated cell counts were estimated. The protocol was immunoSEQ multiplex PCR, while the TCRdb copy is restricted to in-frame clones and leaves out a portion. The V and J calls and the clone size are those of that table, but D and trimming were determined from the DNA. This table has roughly 400,000 clones, around nine tenths appearing once.

The source of this sequence is a woman aged 18-30 years who had been exposed to COVID-19. Sequencing was performed on PBMCs or T cells enriched from blood (not recorded which). The rearrangement joins TRBV4-1 to TRBJ1-1; 7 nucleotides align to TRBD1. The CDR3 sequence is CASSQDRAGGSTEAFF. The CDR3 DNA reads as TGCGCCAGCAGCCAAGATCGGGCAGGGGGTAGCACTGAAGCTTTCTTT.